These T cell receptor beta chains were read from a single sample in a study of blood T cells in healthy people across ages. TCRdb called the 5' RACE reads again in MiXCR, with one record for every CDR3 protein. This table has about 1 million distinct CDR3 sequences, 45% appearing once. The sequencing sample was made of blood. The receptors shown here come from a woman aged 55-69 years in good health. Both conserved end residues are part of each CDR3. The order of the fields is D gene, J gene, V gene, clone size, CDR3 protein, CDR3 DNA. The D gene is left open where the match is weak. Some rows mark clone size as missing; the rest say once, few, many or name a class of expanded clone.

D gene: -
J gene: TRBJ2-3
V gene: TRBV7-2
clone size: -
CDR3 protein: CASSPSFGADTQYF
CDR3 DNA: TGTGCCAGCAGCCCGTCTTTTGGCGCAGATACGCAGTATTTT

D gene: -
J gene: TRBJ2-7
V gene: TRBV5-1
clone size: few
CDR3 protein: CASSLSDRMYEQYF
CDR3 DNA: TGCGCCAGCAGCTTGTCGGATAGAATGTACGAGCAGTACTTC

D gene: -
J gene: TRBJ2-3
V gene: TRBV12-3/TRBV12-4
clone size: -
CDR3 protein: CASSSVGRTQYF
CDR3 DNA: TGTGCCAGCAGTTCAGTTGGTAGGACGCAGTATTTT

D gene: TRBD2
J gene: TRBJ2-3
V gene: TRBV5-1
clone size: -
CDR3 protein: CPSSLSGRATDTQYF
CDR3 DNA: TGTCCCAGCAGCTTGAGCGGGAGGGCCACAGATACGCAGTATTTT

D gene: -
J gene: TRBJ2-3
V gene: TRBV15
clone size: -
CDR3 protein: CATTRGDLYIDTQYF
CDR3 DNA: TGTGCCACCACCCGAGGGGACCTGTATATAGATACGCAGTATTTT

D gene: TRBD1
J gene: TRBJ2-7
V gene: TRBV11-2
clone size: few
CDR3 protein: CASRDRGFGSYEQYF
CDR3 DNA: TGTGCCAGCAGGGACAGGGGTTTTGGCTCCTACGAGCAGTACTTC

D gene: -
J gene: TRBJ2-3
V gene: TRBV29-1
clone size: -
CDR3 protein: CSVEDRRAPEDTQYF
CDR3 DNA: TGCAGCGTTGAAGATAGGCGGGCCCCAGAGGATACGCAGTATTTT

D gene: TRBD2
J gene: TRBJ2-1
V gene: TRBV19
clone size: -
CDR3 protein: CASSASGNNEQFF
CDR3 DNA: TGTGCCAGTAGTGCTAGCGGGAACAATGAGCAGTTCTTC

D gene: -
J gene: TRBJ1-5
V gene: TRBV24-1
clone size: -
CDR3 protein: CATRMTNQPQHF
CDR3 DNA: TGTGCCACCAGGATGACAAATCAGCCCCAGCATTTT

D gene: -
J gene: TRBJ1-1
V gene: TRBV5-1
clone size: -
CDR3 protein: CASSLRPGAAHTEAFF
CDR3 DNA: TGCGCCAGCAGCTTGCGCCCAGGGGCTGCGCACACTGAAGCTTTCTTT

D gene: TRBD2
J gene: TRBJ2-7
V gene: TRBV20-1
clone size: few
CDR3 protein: CSASPSGNYEQYF
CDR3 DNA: TGCAGTGCTAGCCCTAGCGGGAACTACGAGCAGTACTTC

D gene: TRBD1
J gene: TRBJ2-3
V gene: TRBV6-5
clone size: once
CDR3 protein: CASSYSKQGTSTDTQYF
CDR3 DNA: TGTGCCAGCAGTTACTCAAAACAGGGGACCAGCACAGATACGCAGTATTTT

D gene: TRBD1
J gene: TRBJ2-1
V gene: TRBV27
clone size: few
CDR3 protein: CASSKQGVSSYNEQFF
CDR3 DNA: TGTGCCAGCAGCAAACAGGGGGTGAGCTCCTACAATGAGCAGTTCTTC

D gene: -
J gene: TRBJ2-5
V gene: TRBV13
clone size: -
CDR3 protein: CASGSKTATRETQYF
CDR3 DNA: TGTGCCAGCGGATCTAAGACGGCCACAAGGGAGACCCAGTACTTC

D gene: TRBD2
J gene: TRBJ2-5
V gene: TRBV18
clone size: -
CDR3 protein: CASSGTSDPQETQYF
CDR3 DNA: TGTGCCAGCTCCGGGACTAGCGACCCTCAGGAGACCCAGTACTTC

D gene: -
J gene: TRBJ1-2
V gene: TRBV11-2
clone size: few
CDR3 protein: CASSLVPIRGYTF
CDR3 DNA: TGTGCCAGCAGCTTAGTCCCCATCCGTGGCTACACCTTC

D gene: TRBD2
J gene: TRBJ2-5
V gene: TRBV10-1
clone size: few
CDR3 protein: CASSAGGSRETQYF
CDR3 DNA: TGCGCCAGCAGTGCGGGAGGATCAAGAGAGACCCAGTACTTC

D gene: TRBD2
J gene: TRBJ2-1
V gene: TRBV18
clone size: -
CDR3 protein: CASSPGLAGHSYNEQFF
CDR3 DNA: TGTGCCAGCTCCCCTGGACTAGCGGGACACTCCTACAATGAGCAGTTCTTC

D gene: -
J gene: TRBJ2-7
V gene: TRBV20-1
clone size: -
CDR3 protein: CSARPRDRYYEQYF
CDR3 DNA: TGCAGTGCTAGGCCCCGGGACCGATACTACGAGCAGTACTTC

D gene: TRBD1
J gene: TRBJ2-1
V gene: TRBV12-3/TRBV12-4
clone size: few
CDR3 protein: CASSLIQGGEQFF
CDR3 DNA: TGTGCCAGCAGTCTCATACAGGGGGGTGAGCAGTTCTTC

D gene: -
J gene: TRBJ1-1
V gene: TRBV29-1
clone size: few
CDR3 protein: CSVEEGQMNTEAFF
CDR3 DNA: TGCAGCGTTGAAGAGGGACAAATGAACACTGAAGCTTTCTTT

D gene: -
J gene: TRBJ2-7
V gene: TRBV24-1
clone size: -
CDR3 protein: CATSDRPGLLSYEQYF
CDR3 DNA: TGTGCCACCAGTGATAGGCCCGGACTCTTATCCTACGAGCAGTACTTC

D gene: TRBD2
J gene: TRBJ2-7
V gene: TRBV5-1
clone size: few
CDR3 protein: CASSLTTSGTGREQYF
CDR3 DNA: TGCGCCAGCAGCTTGACGACTAGCGGGACGGGGCGAGAGCAGTACTTC

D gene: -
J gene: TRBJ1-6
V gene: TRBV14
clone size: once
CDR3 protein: CASSGSGGARPPLHF
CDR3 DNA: TGTGCCAGCAGCGGCAGTGGGGGCGCACGTCCACCCCTCCACTTT

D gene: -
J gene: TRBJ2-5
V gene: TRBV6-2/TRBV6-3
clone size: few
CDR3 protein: CASTWTDQETQYF
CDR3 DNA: TGTGCCAGCACCTGGACAGACCAAGAGACCCAGTACTTC

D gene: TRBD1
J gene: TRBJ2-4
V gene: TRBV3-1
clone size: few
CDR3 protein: CASSQGGTEQYF
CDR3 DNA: TGTGCCAGCAGCCAGGGTGGGACAGAGCAGTACTTC

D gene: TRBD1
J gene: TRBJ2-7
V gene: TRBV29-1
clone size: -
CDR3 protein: CSAGGQKPYEQYF
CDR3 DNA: TGCAGCGCTGGGGGACAGAAACCATACGAGCAGTACTTC